What follows is one T cell receptor (beta chain) and its context. No fewer than 7 million PBMCs went into each sample. These data are taken from a study of blood T cells in healthy people across ages. The CDR3 contains 16 residues. V dropped 5 bases and J dropped 5; count of bases not matched to a gene: 7. The germline V gene has CDR1 SGHTA and CDR2 FQGNSA. Alongside a J-beta primer mix, a sample-barcoded 5' primer served in a second PCR lasting roughly 7 to 11 cycles. One entry per CDR3 protein results from TCRdb running MiXCR on the 5' RACE reads. The data contain some 290,000 distinct CDR3 sequences, 25% to 30% of them singletons.

The sample comprised blood. V gene TRBV7-2 combines with J gene TRBJ2-2; 11 positions agree with TRBD2. This clonotype originated in a woman in her sixties or seventies in good health. The CDR3 spells CASSPRLAGLTGELFF. The CDR3 region has the DNA TGTGCCAGCAGCCCCCGACTAGCGGGACTAACCGGGGAGCTGTTTTTT.